This T cell receptor (beta chain) is from a study of shared clonotypes between healthy human individuals. A CD45RA-negative memory subset and a CD45RA+ naive subset were separated from the CD4+ cells. The CDR3 sequence is 15 residues long. Germline CDR1 reads MDHEN; CDR2 reads SYDVKM. J lost 5 bases, V lost 5 bases, and 5 bases had no gene match. Original methodology: Junction-only immunoSEQ data arrived without quality scores, meaning filtering differed. Measured with immunoSEQ multiplex PCR; TCRdb has only the in-frame clones, and not every one. V, J and clone size are those of that table, while D and trimming were read from the DNA. The sample carries hundreds of thousands of clones, approximately 95% recorded once.

Sequenced sample: naive CD4+ T cells sorted from blood. As for subset: CD45RA+ positively selected. The V gene is TRBV28, the J gene TRBJ2-4; 11 bases match TRBD1. The clonotype originates from a woman in her twenties or thirties in good health. CDR3 loop: CASSVGQGVQNIQYF. CDR3 in DNA: TGTGCCAGCAGTGTGGGACAGGGGGTTCAAAACATTCAGTACTTC. The whole variable domain, filled in from reference TRBV28 and TRBJ2-4, reads DVKVTQSSRYLVKRTGEKVFLECVQDMDHENMFWYRQDPGLGLRLIYFSYDVKMKEKGDIPEGYSVSREKKERFSLILESASTNQTSMYLCASSVGQGVQNIQYFGAGTRLSVL.